The clone carrying this T cell receptor beta chain was found a few times. As yet, its antigen is unknown. The sample comes from a study of beta chain features in type 1 diabetes. Points from the study as a whole: Moderate yet significant TCRB CDR3 shortening was seen in Type 1 diabetes patients in all four CD4+ subsets.

As every portion of the isolated RNA was reverse transcribed, the sequencing read expressed TCRB transcripts. Sequenced by immunoSEQ multiplex PCR; TCRdb stores in-frame clones only, minus some. The table shows about 650,000 clones, with 12% occurring only once. Purity exceeding 98% was reached by all sorted populations. Sequenced: naive CD4+ T cells from blood. The sequence came from a man under 40 with type 1 diabetes.

The CDR3, as DNA: TGTGCCAGCAGCTTACAATATCTCTCTGGAAACACCATATATTTT. It yields the protein CASSLQYLSGNTIYF. The V gene is TRBV7-6, the J gene TRBJ1-3; D ambiguous. Per germline, CDR1 SGHVS and CDR2 FNYEAQ. The V end lost 2 bases, the J end lost 0 bases, and 8 bases lay between the germline ends. The CDR3 contains 15 residues.